This is a list of T cell receptor beta chains from one sample in a study of blood T cell repertoires in COVID-19. Profiling relied on immunoSEQ multiplex PCR, and the TCRdb table lists in-frame clones only, not all of them. This table holds about 250,000 clones, around nine tenths found once. Material for sequencing was peripheral blood. These receptors all come from a man aged 25-40 years with COVID-19, enrolled during active disease. The CDR3 runs from the conserved cysteine through the conserved F or W.

V	J	CDR3
TRBV6-6	TRBJ1-3	CASSYSWSSGNTIYF
TRBV3-1/TRBV3-2	TRBJ1-2	CASSPSESGGADGYTF
TRBV18	TRBJ2-1	CASSVGHNEQFF
TRBV11-1	TRBJ2-1	CASSLSRGGRNEQFF
TRBV28	TRBJ1-4	CASSLEAGADNEKLFF
TRBV3-1/TRBV3-2	TRBJ2-3	CASSQASGRTDTQYF
TRBV7-9	TRBJ1-4	CASSPDRPTNEKLFF
TRBV7-2	TRBJ1-6	CASSSYPISSGNSPLHF
TRBV15	TRBJ1-2	CATSTGENYGYTF
TRBV6-1	TRBJ1-2	CASSETGQGNYGYTF
TRBV6-5	TRBJ1-1	CASSPTPRGTEAFF
TRBV6-1	TRBJ2-2	CASSEMGRLTGELFF
TRBV3-1/TRBV3-2	TRBJ2-5	CASSHIAASETQYF
TRBV19	TRBJ1-4	CASSMGQGGEKLFF
TRBV12-3/TRBV12-4	TRBJ2-5	CASSFLGGETQYF
TRBV5-6	TRBJ2-2	CASSLVGQVNTGELFF
TRBV6-5	TRBJ1-1	CASRQGAGNTEAFF
TRBV7-3	TRBJ2-5	CASSPGTGYLETQYF
TRBV6-5	TRBJ1-2	CASSYSTGGISGYTF
TRBV6-5	TRBJ1-5	CASSRQGADQPQHF
TRBV5-1	TRBJ1-3	CASSFLGSTGNTIYF
TRBV6-5	TRBJ1-3	CASSPLPRAGNTIYF